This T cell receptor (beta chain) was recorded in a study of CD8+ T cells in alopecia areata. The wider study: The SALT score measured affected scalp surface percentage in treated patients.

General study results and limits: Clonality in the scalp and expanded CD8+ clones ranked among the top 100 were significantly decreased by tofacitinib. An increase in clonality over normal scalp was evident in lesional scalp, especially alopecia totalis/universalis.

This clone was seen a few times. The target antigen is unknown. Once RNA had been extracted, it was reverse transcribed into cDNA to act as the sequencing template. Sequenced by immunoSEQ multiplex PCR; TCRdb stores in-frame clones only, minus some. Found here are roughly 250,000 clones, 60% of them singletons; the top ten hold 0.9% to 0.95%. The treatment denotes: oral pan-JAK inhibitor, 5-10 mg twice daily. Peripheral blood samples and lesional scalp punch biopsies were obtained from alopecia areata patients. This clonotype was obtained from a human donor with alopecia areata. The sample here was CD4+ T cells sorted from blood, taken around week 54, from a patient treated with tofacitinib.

This CDR3 is CASSESPSGYNEQFF. In nucleotides, the CDR3 is TGTGCCAGCAGTGAGAGTCCCAGCGGCTACAATGAGCAGTTCTTC. V is TRBV6-4 and J is TRBJ2-1; tentatively, D is TRBD2 (5 bases). Germline loops: CDR1 MRHNA, CDR2 SNTAGT. The CDR3 sequence is 15 residues long. Trimming cost V 3 bases and J 3 bases, with 12 bases left between them.